Listed here are 28 T cell receptor beta chains from one sample, sequenced in a study of blood T cell repertoires in COVID-19. The method was immunoSEQ multiplex PCR; TCRdb's version includes in-frame clones alone and lacks a portion of them. The sample contains over 250,000 clones, approximately 90% of which appear only once. The sample comprised peripheral blood. These receptors originate from a man in his sixties who had recovered from COVID-19.

The J gene is TRBJ1-6, the V gene TRBV7-8; TRBD1 is a possible D gene (5 bases). V was shortened by 5 bases and J by 0 bases, with 11 bases between the two germline ends. This CDR3 is 16 amino acids long. Germline V CDR1 and CDR2: SGHVS, FQNEAQ. The CDR3 DNA reads TGTGCCAGCAGCCGAGTGACAGTCTCCTATAATTCACCCCTCCACTTT. This encodes CASSRVTVSYNSPLHF.

The rearrangement joins TRBV5-5 to TRBJ1-1; a possible D gene is TRBD1 (5 bases). Trimming pared 5 bases from V and 8 bases from J, leaving 16 bases between. The CDR3 has 13 residues. CDR1 and CDR2 from the germline V gene are SGHKS and YYEKEE (reference sequence). CDR3 residues: CASRYGTSTEAFF. The CDR3 nucleotides are TGTGCCAGCAGGTACGGGACTTCCACGGAAGCTTTCTTT. Full variable domain (outside the CDR3, taken from reference TRBV5-5 and TRBJ1-1): DAGVTQSPTHLIKTRGQQVTLRCSPISGHKSVSWYQQVLGQGPQFIFQYYEKEERGRGNFPDRFSARQFPNYSSELNVNALLLGDSALYLCASRYGTSTEAFFGQGTRLTVV.

The chain links TRBV6-2 or TRBV6-3 to TRBJ2-7; D might be TRBD1 (5 bases). V was cut by 6 bases and J by 6 bases, with 12 bases left in between. The V gene's germline CDR1 is MNHEY and CDR2 SVGEGT. The CDR3 runs to 12 residues. In DNA, the CDR3 is TGTGCCAGCAGGCCTGCAGGGCGCGAGCAGTACTTC. Encoded protein: CASRPAGREQYF.

The rearrangement uses TRBV7-9 and TRBJ1-5; TRBD1 aligns across 9 bases. In germline, CDR1 is SEHNR, CDR2 FQNEAQ (reference sequence). V lost 5 bases and J lost 4; bases outside the gene matches: 3. The CDR3 consists of 14 residues. CDR3 nucleotides: TGTGCCAGCAGCCTACAGGGGGCTAATCAGCCCCAGCATTTT. Amino acids: CASSLQGANQPQHF.

Only one count was recorded for this clone. The CDR3, as DNA: TGCGCCAGCAGCTTGGACAGGGGGTCCTACGAGCAGTACTTC. Translated: CASSLDRGSYEQYF. The V call is TRBV5-1, the J call TRBJ2-7; the match to TRBD1 covers 8 bases. CDR1 is SGHRS and CDR2 is YFSETQ in the germline V gene. The CDR3 has 14 residues. The V segment lost 0 bases and the J segment 1 base; nucleotides outside the gene matches: 0.

Here the CDR3 DNA reads TGTGCCAGCAGCTCCCGCGCGGGGCATGGGGGCTACACCTTC. It specifies CASSSRAGHGGYTF. The chain couples TRBV9 to TRBJ1-2, with D perhaps matching TRBD1 (5 bases). Trimming cost V 4 bases and J 8 bases, with 18 bases left between them. The CDR3 length is 14 residues. Per the germline V gene, CDR1 is SGDLS and CDR2 is YYNGEE.

This clone occurred once. The V call is TRBV6-6, the J call TRBJ1-1; the match to TRBD1 covers 7 bases. Trimming at V came to 4 bases and at J to 2 bases, leaving 10 bases not matched to a gene. This CDR3 is built from 16 residues. Germline V lookup: CDR1 MNHNY, CDR2 SVGAGI (reference sequence). Here the CDR3 DNA reads TGTGCCAGCAGTTCGATCCCGGACAGGCTTAACACTGAAGCTTTCTTT. Its translation is CASSSIPDRLNTEAFF.

The genes are TRBV12-2 and TRBJ2-1; TRBD1 was called by the table and not checked on the DNA. TRBV12-2 is a pseudogene locus. The CDR3 contains 19 residues. The DNA of the CDR3 is TGTGCAAGTCGCTTAGTCCCCCCTGGTCAGGGGAAAGTGATAAATGAGCAGTTCTTC. Residues: CASRLVPPGQGKVINEQFF.

The rearrangement uses TRBV27 and TRBJ2-7, with 12 bases fitting TRBD1. The germline V gene encodes CDR1 MNHEY and CDR2 SMNVEV (reference sequence). The trim removed 6 bases at V and 7 bases at J, leaving 13 bases unmatched. This CDR3 has 16 residues. The CDR3 loop is CASRHRAGQGASEQYF. CDR3 DNA: TGTGCCAGCAGACATCGAGCGGGACAGGGGGCGAGTGAGCAGTACTTC.

V usage is TRBV30 and J usage is TRBJ2-5, with D possibly matching TRBD2 (6 bases). Germline CDR1 reads GTSNPN; CDR2 reads SVGIG (reference sequence). This CDR3 comprises 15 residues. V was clipped by 2 bases and J by 2 bases, with 15 bases between them. CDR3 protein: CAWSSQLALQETQYF. The CDR3 nucleotides are TGTGCCTGGAGTTCTCAACTAGCCTTACAAGAGACCCAGTACTTC.

The chain's CDR3 is CASSDPTGRTEAFF. The CDR3 coding sequence is TGTGCCAGCAGTGACCCGACAGGTCGGACTGAAGCTTTCTTT. The chain links TRBV2 to TRBJ1-1; a possible D gene is TRBD1 (6 bases). This CDR3 comprises 14 residues. Germline V gene lookup returns CDR1 SNHLY and CDR2 FYNNEI. The V and J ends lost 3 bases and 5 bases respectively, with 13 bases between them.

The chain is built from TRBV4-2 and TRBJ2-7, with 8 nucleotides matching TRBD2. V shed 5 bases and J 5 bases; nucleotides not matched to a gene: 8. The germline V gene encodes CDR1 LGHNA and CDR2 YNFKEQ. This CDR3 region has 14 residues. DNA of the CDR3: TGTGCCAGCAGCTACGGGACTAGTAGGCACGAGCAGTACTTC. Translating gives CASSYGTSRHEQYF.

The V and J genes are TRBV6-5 and TRBJ2-7; 10 bases are shared with TRBD2. CDR3 length: 14 amino acids. The V segment lost 5 bases and the J segment 2 bases; nucleotides outside the gene matches: 3. Germline CDR1 and CDR2: MNHEY and SVGAGI. CDR3 amino acids: CASSLSGGPYEQYF. CDR3 DNA sequence: TGTGCCAGCAGTCTTAGCGGGGGGCCCTACGAGCAGTACTTC.

This clone was detected once. The CDR3 DNA follows: TGTGCCAGCAGTCCTGGTGGACTAGCGGGGAGGGAGCAGTTCTTC. Amino acid sequence: CASSPGGLAGREQFF. This chain connects TRBV28 to TRBJ2-1; 12 bases are a match to TRBD2. Germline CDR1 reads MDHEN; CDR2 reads SYDVKM. Germline trimming cut 5 bases from V and 10 bases from J; bases unmatched to any gene: 9. This CDR3 spans 15 amino acids.

This rearrangement joins TRBV19 to TRBJ2-1; possible D gene TRBD2, 6 bases. CDR3 size: 15 residues. Per the germline V gene, CDR1 is LNHDA and CDR2 is SQIVND (reference sequence). V was cut by 8 bases and J by 4 bases, with 18 bases left in between. CDR3 region: CASRYGASEYNEQFF. The CDR3 nucleotides are TGTGCCAGTCGCTACGGGGCTAGCGAGTACAATGAGCAGTTCTTC.

The V gene is TRBV7-3, the J gene TRBJ2-3, with 9 bases matching TRBD2. V trimming: 3 bases; J trimming: 4 bases; junction bases outside the gene matches: 8. The CDR3 has 16 amino acids. Germline V gene data show CDR1 as SGHTA and CDR2 as FQGTGA. Here the CDR3 reads CASSFQSGGTADTQYF. The CDR3 coding sequence is TGTGCCAGCAGCTTCCAGAGCGGGGGGACCGCAGATACGCAGTATTTT.

This clone was found a few times. This chain connects TRBV3-1 (or the pseudogene TRBV3-2) to TRBJ1-5; D is perhaps TRBD1 (5 bases). Germline assignment: CDR1 LGHDT and CDR2 YNNKEL (reference sequence). The ends were cut back, 1 base at V and 3 bases at J, with 13 bases in the middle. The CDR3 sequence is 16 residues long. The CDR3 is CASSQGHQGFNQPQHF. The CDR3 DNA is TGTGCCAGCAGCCAAGGGCATCAGGGCTTCAATCAGCCCCAGCATTTT.

This clone has a single count. The gene calls are TRBV10-3 and TRBJ2-1, with D perhaps TRBD2 (6 bases). Germline lookup yields CDR1 ENHRY and CDR2 SYGVKD. CDR3 length: 14 amino acids. V was trimmed by 6 bases and J by 3 bases, leaving 12 bases between them. The CDR3, as DNA: TGTGCCATCAGAGGAGGGAGTGGCTACAATGAGCAGTTCTTC. Protein sequence: CAIRGGSGYNEQFF.

V and J are TRBV6-2 or TRBV6-3 and TRBJ2-5, with TRBD2 matching 14 bases. Germline V gene lookup returns CDR1 MNHEY and CDR2 SVGEGT. This CDR3 region has 17 residues. The ends lost 7 bases at V and 3 bases at J; junction bases unmatched: 10. The CDR3 region is CASTPHGTSGGKETQYF. CDR3 nucleotide sequence: TGTGCCAGCACCCCCCACGGGACTAGCGGGGGAAAAGAGACCCAGTACTTC.

The chain joins TRBV24-1 to TRBJ2-1; 11 bases agree with TRBD1. The CDR3 runs to 16 residues. Germline CDR1 is KGHDR and CDR2 is SFDVKD. Trimming took 4 bases from V and 8 from J; bases not matched to a gene: 9. In DNA, the CDR3 is TGTGCCACCAGTGAACCTCCGGGACAGGGGGTCGATGAGCAGTTCTTC. This codes for CATSEPPGQGVDEQFF.

V gene TRBV9 combines with J gene TRBJ2-1; TRBD1 aligns across 9 bases. Germline V lookup: CDR1 SGDLS, CDR2 YYNGEE. The CDR3 totals 16 residues. After removal of 4 bases from V and 6 bases from J, the junction contained 11 bases not matched to a gene. CDR3 in amino acids: CASSSHGDRVINEQFF. The CDR3 nucleotides are TGTGCCAGCAGCTCACACGGGGACAGGGTAATCAATGAGCAGTTCTTC.

The chain is built from TRBV2 and TRBJ1-2; 7 nucleotides line up with TRBD1. J was trimmed by 3 bases and V by 7 bases; bases with no gene match: 2. Germline CDR1 and CDR2: SNHLY and FYNNEI. The CDR3 length is 12 residues. CDR3 residues: CASNQGDYGYTF. The CDR3 coding sequence is TGTGCCAGCAACCAGGGGGACTATGGCTACACCTTC. The full variable domain, in which reference TRBV2 and TRBJ1-2 provide the parts outside the CDR3, is EPEVTQTPSHQVTQMGQEVILRCVPISNHLYFYWYRQILGQKVEFLVSFYNNEISEKSEIFDDQFSVERPDGSNFTLKIRSTKLEDSAMYFCASNQGDYGYTFGSGTRLTVV.

Notes on this clone: A read error may produce the germline difference seen at one junction end. This rearrangement joins TRBV7-7 to TRBJ2-5; the match to TRBD1 covers 8 bases. The CDR3 consists of 16 residues. Germline CDR1 and CDR2: SSHAT and FNYEAQ (reference sequence). The CDR3 DNA reads as TGTGCTAGCAGCCTAGGCGGACAGGGATCAGAAGAGACCCAGTACTTC. Encoded protein: CASSLGGQGSEETQYF.

CDR3 bases: TGTGCCAGCAGCTTAGAAGTGGGCGCCGTCTATGGCTACACCTTC. Translation: CASSLEVGAVYGYTF. The J gene is TRBJ1-2, the V gene TRBV7-9; D is unclear. The ends were cut back, 1 base at V and 4 bases at J, with 13 bases in the middle. The CDR3 totals 15 residues. The germline V gene has CDR1 SEHNR and CDR2 FQNEAQ (reference sequence).

The V call is TRBV6-5, the J call TRBJ1-5; D ambiguous. V lost 4 bases and J 9 bases, leaving 13 bases between the germline ends. The CDR3 has 13 amino acids. Germline CDR1 and CDR2: MNHEY and SVGAGI. CDR3 sequence (DNA): TGTGCCAGCAGTTTTTTCGGGAACGGGCCCCAGCATTTT. Its translation: CASSFFGNGPQHF.

V gene TRBV7-3 combines with J gene TRBJ2-1; TRBD2 aligns across 10 bases. Trimming took 5 bases from V and 11 from J; bases not matched to a gene: 18. From germline, CDR1 is SGHTA and CDR2 FQGTGA. The CDR3 loop spans 17 amino acids. CDR3 region: CASSPLPAASGGPQQFF. In DNA, the CDR3 is TGTGCCAGCAGCCCCTTACCGGCGGCTAGCGGGGGACCCCAGCAGTTCTTC.

The V call is TRBV2, the J call TRBJ2-5; 8 bases agree with TRBD1. CDR1 SNHLY and CDR2 FYNNEI come from the germline V gene. The CDR3 extends over 13 amino acids. Losses at the gene ends were 6 bases for V and 4 bases for J; bases not matched to a gene: 4. CDR3 bases: TGTGCCAGCAGGGGGACAGGACGAGAGACCCAGTACTTC. It specifies CASRGTGRETQYF.

The rearrangement joins TRBV6-5 to TRBJ2-7, with TRBD1 matching 10 bases. Germline CDR1 and CDR2: MNHEY and SVGAGI. Losses at the gene ends were 5 bases for V and 3 bases for J; bases not matched to a gene: 7. The CDR3 loop spans 15 amino acids. CDR3: CASSPARDRGYEQYF. For the CDR3, the DNA is TGTGCCAGCAGTCCAGCCCGGGACAGGGGCTACGAGCAGTACTTC.